This T cell receptor beta chain was sequenced in a study of blood T cell repertoires in COVID-19. Trimming stripped 3 bases from V and 7 bases from J, with 12 bases between. CDR3 length: 13 amino acids. The V gene's germline CDR1 is WNHNN and CDR2 SYGVQD (reference sequence). Measured with immunoSEQ multiplex PCR; TCRdb has only the in-frame clones, and not every one. This sample has around 230,000 clones, with approximately 80% found just once. This chain links TRBV10-1 with TRBJ1-2; unclear D gene. This TCR came from a man in his forties or fifties who had recovered from COVID-19. Sample: PBMCs or T cells enriched from blood (not recorded which). CDR3 in DNA: TGCGCCAGCAGTGACAGGCCCCGGGGTGGCTACACCTTC. It specifies CASSDRPRGGYTF.